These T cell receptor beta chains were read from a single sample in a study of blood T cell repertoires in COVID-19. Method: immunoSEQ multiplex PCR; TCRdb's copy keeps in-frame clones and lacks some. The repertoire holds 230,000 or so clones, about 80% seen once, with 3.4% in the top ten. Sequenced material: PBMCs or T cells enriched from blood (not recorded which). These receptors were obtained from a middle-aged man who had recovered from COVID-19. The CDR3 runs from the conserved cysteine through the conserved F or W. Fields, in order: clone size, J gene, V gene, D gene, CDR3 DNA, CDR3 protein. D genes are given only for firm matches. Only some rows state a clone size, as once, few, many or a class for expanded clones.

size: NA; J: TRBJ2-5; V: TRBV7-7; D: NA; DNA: TGTGCTAGCAGCTTAGCCTGGGGCAATCAAGAGACCCAGTACTTC; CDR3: CASSLAWGNQETQYF
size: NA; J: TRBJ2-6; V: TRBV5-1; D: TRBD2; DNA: TGCGCCAGCAGCTTGACTAGCGGGGGATGGGCCTCTGGGGCCAACGTCCTGACTTTC; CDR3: CASSLTSGGWASGANVLTF
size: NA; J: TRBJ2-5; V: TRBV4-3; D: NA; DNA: TGCGCCAGCAGCCAAGACTCGAACAGGGCCTTAGAGACCCAGTACTTC; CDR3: CASSQDSNRALETQYF
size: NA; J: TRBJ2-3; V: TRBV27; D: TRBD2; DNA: TGTGCCAGCAGTTTAGGGACTAGGGTGGATACGCAGTATTTT; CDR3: CASSLGTRVDTQYF
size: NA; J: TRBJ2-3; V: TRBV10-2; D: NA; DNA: TGCGCCAGCACGGTAGACACAGATACGCAGTATTTT; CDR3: CASTVDTDTQYF
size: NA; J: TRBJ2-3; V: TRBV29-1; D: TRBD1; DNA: TGCAGCGCCAAGCTGGCGGGACAGGGGACGGGTACGCAGTATTTT; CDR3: CSAKLAGQGTGTQYF
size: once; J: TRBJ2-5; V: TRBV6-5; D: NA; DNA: TGTGCCAGCAGTTCGCCCCCGGGACACGGGATCGGGGACCAGTACTTC; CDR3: CASSSPPGHGIGDQYF
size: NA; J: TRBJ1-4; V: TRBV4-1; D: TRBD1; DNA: TGCGCCAGCAGCCAAGATAGGGGGCAGGGATATGAAAAACTGTTTTTT; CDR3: CASSQDRGQGYEKLFF
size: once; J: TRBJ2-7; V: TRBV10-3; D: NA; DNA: TGTGCCATCAGTGAGTCGGAGGTGGAGCAGTACTTC; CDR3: CAISESEVEQYF
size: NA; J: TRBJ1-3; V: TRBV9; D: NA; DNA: TGTGCCAGCAGCGTAGATGGAGACTCTGGAAACACCATATATTTT; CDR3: CASSVDGDSGNTIYF
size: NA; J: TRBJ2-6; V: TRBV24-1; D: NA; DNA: TGTGCCACCAGGGGAGCTGGGGCCAACGTCCTGACTTTC; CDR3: CATRGAGANVLTF
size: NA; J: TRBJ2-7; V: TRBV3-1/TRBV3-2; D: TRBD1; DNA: TGTGCCAGCAGCCATGCCGGGACAGGGGACACCTACGAGCAGTACTTC; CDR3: CASSHAGTGDTYEQYF
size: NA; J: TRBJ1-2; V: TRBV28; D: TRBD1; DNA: TGTGCCAGCAGCCTCGGGACAGGGAATAAACCCTCTAACTATGGCTACACCTTC; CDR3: CASSLGTGNKPSNYGYTF
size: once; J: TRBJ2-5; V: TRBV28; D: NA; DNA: TGTGCCAGCGAAGGGGCAGGCGCCCCAAGGACCCAGTACTTC; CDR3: CASEGAGAPRTQYF
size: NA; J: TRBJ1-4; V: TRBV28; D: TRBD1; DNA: TGTGCCAGCAGTTCGGGACAGAGAAATGAAAAACTGTTTTTT; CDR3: CASSSGQRNEKLFF
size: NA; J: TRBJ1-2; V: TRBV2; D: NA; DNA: TGTGCCAGCAGGGAAGTGCTGGGGCAAAGTAACTATGGCTACACCTTC; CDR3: CASREVLGQSNYGYTF
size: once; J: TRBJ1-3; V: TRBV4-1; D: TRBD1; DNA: TGCGCCAGCAGCCACCCCTTGAGGGGGCTGGGTGGAAACACCATATATTTT; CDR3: CASSHPLRGLGGNTIYF
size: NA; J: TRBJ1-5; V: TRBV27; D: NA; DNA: TGTGCCAGCAGGACTCGACACGGGGATCAGCCCCAGCATTTT; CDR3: CASRTRHGDQPQHF
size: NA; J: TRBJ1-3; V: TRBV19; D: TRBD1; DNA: TGTGCCAGTAGGAAACAGGGGTTGTCTGGAAACACCATATATTTT; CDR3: CASRKQGLSGNTIYF
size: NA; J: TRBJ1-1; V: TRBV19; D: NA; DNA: TGTGCCAGTAGTTTTGGCACATTTGACACTGAAGCTTTCTTT; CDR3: CASSFGTFDTEAFF
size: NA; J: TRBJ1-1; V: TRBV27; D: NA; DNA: TGTGCCAGCAGTTTATCGTTTGGGGGGTTCACTGAAGCTTTCTTT; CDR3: CASSLSFGGFTEAFF
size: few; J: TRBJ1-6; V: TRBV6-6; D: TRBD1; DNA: TGTGCCAGCAGTTCCGGACAGGGAATGAATTCACCCCTCCACTTT; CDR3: CASSSGQGMNSPLHF
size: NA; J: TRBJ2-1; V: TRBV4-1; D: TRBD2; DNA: TGCGCCAGCAGCTACATAGCGGGCCCCTACAATGAGCAGTTCTTC; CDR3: CASSYIAGPYNEQFF
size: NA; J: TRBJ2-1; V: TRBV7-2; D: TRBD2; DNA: TGTGCCAGCAGCTTAACTAGCGGGAGGGCTAGCTACAATGAGCAGTTCTTC; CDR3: CASSLTSGRASYNEQFF
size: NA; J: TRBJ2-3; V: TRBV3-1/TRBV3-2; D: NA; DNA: TGTGCCAGCAGCTCGCACAGGGCAGATACGCAGTATTTT; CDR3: CASSSHRADTQYF
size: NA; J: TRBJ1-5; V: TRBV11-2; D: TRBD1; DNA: TGTGCCAGCAGCCTCTCGGGACAGAGCAATCAGCCCCAGCATTTT; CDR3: CASSLSGQSNQPQHF
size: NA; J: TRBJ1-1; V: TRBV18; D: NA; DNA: TGTGCCAGCTCACCGAGAAGGAACACTGAAGCTTTCTTT; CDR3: CASSPRRNTEAFF
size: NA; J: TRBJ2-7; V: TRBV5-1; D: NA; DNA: TGCGCCAGCAGCCCCGCCGTTGGTCAGGGGAACGAGCAGTACTTC; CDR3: CASSPAVGQGNEQYF
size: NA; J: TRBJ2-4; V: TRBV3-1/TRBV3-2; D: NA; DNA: TGTGCCAGCAGCCATGGACAGTGGAAAAACATTCAGTACTTC; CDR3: CASSHGQWKNIQYF
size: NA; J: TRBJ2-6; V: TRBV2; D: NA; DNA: TGTGCCAGCAGCAGACTTCCTGGGGCCAACGTCCTGACTTTC; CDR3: CASSRLPGANVLTF
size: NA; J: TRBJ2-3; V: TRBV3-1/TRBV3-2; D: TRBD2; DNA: TGTGCCAGCAGCCAAAGGACTAGCGGGGGAGGGACAGATACGCAGTATTTT; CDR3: CASSQRTSGGGTDTQYF
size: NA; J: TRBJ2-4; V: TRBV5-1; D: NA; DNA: TGCGCCAGCAGTTACCTCGGGCAGGGCCAAAACATTCAGTACTTC; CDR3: CASSYLGQGQNIQYF
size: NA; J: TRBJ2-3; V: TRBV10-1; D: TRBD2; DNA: TGCGCCAGCAGTTTGGCAGCGGGGCGCACAGATACGCAGTATTTT; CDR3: CASSLAAGRTDTQYF